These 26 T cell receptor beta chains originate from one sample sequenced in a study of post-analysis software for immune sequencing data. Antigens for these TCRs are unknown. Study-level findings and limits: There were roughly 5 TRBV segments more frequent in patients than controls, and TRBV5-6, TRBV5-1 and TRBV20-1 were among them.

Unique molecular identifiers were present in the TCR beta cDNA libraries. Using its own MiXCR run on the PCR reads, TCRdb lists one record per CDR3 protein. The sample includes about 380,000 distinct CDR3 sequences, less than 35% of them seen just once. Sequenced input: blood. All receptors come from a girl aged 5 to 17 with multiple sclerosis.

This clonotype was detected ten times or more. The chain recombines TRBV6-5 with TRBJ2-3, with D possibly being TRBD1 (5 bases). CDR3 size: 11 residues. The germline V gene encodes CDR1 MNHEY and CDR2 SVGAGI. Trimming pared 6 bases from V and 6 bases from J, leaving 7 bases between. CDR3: CASSRADTQYF. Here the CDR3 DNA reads TGTGCCAGCAGCAGGGCGGATACGCAGTATTTT.

As DNA, the CDR3 is TGCAGTGCTAGAGATTGGCCGGGGCTAGCGGGGCGAAGCTCCTACAATGAGCAGTTCTTC. This encodes CSARDWPGLAGRSSYNEQFF. The chain has TRBV20-1 and TRBJ2-1; 9 nucleotides line up with TRBD2. The V gene end was trimmed by 0 bases and the J gene end by 0 bases; junction bases not matched to a gene: 15. This CDR3 region has 20 residues. Germline V lookup: CDR1 DFQATT, CDR2 SNEGSKA (reference sequence).

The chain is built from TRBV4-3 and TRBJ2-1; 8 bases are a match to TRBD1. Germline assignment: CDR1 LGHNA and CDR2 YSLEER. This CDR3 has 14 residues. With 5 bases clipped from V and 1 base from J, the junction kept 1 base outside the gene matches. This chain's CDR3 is CASSDRGSYNEQFF. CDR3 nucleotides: TGCGCCAGCAGCGACAGGGGATCCTACAATGAGCAGTTCTTC.

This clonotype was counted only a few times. In nucleotides, the CDR3 is TGTGCCAGCAGCGTCGGGCCTAACCGATACTCTGGAAACACCATATATTTT. This translates into CASSVGPNRYSGNTIYF. This sequence joins TRBV9 and TRBJ1-3; D gene unclear. Germline loops: CDR1 SGDLS, CDR2 YYNGEE. The V end lost 2 bases, the J end lost 0 bases, and 15 bases lay between the germline ends. This CDR3 is built from 17 residues.

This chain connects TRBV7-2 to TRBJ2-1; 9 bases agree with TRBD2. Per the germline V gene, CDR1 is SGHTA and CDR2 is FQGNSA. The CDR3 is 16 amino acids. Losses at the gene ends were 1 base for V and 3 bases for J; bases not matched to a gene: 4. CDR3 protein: CASSLDAGGIYNEQFF. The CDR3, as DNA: TGTGCCAGCAGCTTAGATGCGGGGGGGATCTACAATGAGCAGTTCTTC.

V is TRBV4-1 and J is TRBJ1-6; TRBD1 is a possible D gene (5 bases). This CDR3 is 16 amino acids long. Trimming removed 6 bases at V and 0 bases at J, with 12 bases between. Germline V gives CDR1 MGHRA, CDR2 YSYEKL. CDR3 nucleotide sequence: TGCGCCAGCAGGATGGACACAAGCTCCTATAATTCACCCCTCCACTTT. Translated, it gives CASRMDTSSYNSPLHF.

CDR3 nucleotide sequence: TGCGCCAGCAGCCAAGACCCTACCGGGACACTGCCTTCCTACGAGCAGTACTTC. Translating gives CASSQDPTGTLPSYEQYF. The V call is TRBV4-1, the J call TRBJ2-7; D perhaps matches TRBD1 (6 bases). Trimming took off 0 bases at V and 1 base at J, with 19 bases between the two ends. Per the germline V gene, CDR1 is MGHRA and CDR2 is YSYEKL. The CDR3 contains 18 residues.

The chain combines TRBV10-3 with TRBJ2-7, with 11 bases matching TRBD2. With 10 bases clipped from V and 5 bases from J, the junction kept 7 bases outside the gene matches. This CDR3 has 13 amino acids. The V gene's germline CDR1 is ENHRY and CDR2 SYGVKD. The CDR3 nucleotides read TGTGCCACCTTACTAGCGGGGGCCAACGAGCAGTACTTC. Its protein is CATLLAGANEQYF.

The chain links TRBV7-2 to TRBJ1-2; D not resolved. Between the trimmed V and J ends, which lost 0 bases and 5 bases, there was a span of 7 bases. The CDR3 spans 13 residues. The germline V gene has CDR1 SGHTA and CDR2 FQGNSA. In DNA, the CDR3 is TGTGCCAGCAGCTTAGCCCGGTCATATGGCTACACCTTC. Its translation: CASSLARSYGYTF.

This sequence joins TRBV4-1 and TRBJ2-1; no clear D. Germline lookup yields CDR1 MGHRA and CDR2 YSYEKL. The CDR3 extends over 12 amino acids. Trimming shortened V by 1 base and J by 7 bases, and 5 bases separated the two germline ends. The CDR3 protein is CASSQGSNEQFF. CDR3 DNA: TGCGCCAGCAGCCAAGGGAGTAATGAGCAGTTCTTC.

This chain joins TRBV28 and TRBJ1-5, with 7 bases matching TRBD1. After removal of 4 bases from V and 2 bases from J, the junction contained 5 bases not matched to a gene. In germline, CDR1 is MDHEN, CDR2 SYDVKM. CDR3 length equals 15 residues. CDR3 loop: CASSWARGGNQPQHF. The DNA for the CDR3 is TGTGCCAGCAGTTGGGCCAGGGGGGGCAATCAGCCCCAGCATTTT.

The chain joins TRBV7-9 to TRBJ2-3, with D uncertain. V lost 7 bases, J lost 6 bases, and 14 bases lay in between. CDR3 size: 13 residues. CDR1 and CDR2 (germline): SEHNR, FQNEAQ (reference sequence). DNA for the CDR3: TGTGCCAGCACCACTCCCGGGCGGGATACGCAGTATTTT. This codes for CASTTPGRDTQYF.

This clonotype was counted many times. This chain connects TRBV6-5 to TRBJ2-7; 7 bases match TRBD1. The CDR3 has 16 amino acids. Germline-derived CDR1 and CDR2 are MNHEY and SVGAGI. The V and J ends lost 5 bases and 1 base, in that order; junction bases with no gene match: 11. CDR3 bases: TGTGCCAGCAGTACACGAGCAGGGGGATCATCCTACGAGCAGTACTTC. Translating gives CASSTRAGGSSYEQYF.

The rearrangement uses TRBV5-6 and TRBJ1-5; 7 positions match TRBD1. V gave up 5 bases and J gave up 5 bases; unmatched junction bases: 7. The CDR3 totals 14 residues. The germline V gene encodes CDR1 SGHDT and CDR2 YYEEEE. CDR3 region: CASRPDREYQPQHF. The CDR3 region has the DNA TGTGCCAGCAGGCCCGACAGGGAGTATCAGCCCCAGCATTTT.

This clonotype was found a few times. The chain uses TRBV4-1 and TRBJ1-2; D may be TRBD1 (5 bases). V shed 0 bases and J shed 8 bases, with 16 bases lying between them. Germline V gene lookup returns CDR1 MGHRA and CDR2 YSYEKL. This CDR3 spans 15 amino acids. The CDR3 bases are TGCGCCAGCAGCCAAGACCCAGGGCCTACTTCAGGCTACACCTTC. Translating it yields CASSQDPGPTSGYTF.

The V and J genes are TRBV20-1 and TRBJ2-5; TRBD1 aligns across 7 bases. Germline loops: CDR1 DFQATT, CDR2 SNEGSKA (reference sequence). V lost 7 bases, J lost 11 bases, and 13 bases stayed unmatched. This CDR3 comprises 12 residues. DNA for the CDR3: TGCAGTGGTCTAGAGGGGGCGAGGGAGCAGTACTTC. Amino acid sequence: CSGLEGAREQYF.

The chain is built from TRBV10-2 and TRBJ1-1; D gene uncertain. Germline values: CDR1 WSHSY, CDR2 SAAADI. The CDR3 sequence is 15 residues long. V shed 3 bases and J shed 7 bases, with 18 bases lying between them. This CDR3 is CASSDSVTGKDEAFF. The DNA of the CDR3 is TGCGCCAGCAGTGATTCCGTAACGGGGAAAGATGAAGCTTTCTTT.

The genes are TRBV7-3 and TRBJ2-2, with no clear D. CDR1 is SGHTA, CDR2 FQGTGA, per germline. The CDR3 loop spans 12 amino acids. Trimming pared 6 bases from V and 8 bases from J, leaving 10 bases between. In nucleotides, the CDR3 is TGTGCCAGCAGATCCCCCGGTGGGGAGCTGTTTTTT. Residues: CASRSPGGELFF. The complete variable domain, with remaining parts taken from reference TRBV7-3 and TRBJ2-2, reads GAGVSQTPSNKVTEKGKYVELRCDPISGHTALYWYRQSLGQGPEFLIYFQGTGAADDSGLPNDRFFAVRPEGSVSTLKIQRTERGDSAVYLCASRSPGGELFFGEGSRLTVL.

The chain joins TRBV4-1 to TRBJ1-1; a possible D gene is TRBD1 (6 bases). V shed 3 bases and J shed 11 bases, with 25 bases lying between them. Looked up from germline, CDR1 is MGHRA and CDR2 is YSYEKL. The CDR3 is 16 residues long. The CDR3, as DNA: TGCGCCAGCAGCCAGGACCTTTTAGGATCCCCTACAGGGGCTTTCTTT. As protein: CASSQDLLGSPTGAFF.

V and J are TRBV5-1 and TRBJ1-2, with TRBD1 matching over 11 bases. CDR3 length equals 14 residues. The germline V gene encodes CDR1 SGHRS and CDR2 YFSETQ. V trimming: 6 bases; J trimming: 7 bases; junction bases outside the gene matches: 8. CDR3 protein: CASTPGQGASGYTF. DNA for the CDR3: TGCGCCAGCACCCCCGGACAGGGGGCGTCTGGCTACACCTTC.

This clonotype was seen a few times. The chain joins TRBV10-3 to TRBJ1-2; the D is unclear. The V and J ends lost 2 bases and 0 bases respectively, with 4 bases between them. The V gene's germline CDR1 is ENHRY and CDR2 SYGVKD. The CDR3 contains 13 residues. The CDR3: CAISERANYGYTF. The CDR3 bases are TGTGCCATCAGTGAGAGAGCTAACTATGGCTACACCTTC.

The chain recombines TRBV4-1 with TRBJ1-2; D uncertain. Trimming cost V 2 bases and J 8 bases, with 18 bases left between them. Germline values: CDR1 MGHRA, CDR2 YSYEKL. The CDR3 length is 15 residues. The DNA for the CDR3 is TGCGCCAGCAGCCAACCCACAATGCTAGTCGGAGGCTACACCTTC. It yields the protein CASSQPTMLVGGYTF.

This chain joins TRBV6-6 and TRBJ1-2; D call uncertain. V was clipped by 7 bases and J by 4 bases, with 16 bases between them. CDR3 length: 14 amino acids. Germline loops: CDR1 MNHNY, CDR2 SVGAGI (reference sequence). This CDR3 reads CASTRSSSSYGYTF. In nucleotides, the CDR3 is TGTGCCAGCACCCGTAGCTCCTCTAGCTATGGCTACACCTTC.

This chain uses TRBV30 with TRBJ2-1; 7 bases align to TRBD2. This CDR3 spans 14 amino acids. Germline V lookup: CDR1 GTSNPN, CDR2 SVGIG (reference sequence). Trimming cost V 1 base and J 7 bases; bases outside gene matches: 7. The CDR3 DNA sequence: TGTGCCTGGAGTGGTTGGGCCGGGAGGAATGAGCAGTTCTTC. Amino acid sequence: CAWSGWAGRNEQFF. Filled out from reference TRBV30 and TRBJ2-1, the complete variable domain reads SQTIHQWPATLVQPVGSPLSLECTVEGTSNPNLYWYRQAAGRGLQLLFYSVGIGQISSEVPQNLSASRPQDRQFILSSKKLLLSDSGFYLCAWSGWAGRNEQFFGPGTRLTVL.

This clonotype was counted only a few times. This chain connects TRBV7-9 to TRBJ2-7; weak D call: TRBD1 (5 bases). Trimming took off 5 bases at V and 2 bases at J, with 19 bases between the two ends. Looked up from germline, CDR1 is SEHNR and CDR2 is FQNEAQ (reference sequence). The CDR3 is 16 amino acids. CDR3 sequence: CASSTLQTAKAYEQYF. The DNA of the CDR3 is TGTGCCAGCAGCACCCTGCAGACAGCCAAGGCCTACGAGCAGTACTTC. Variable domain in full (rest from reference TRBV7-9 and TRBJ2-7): DTGVSQNPRHKITKRGQNVTFRCDPISEHNRLYWYRQTLGQGPEFLTYFQNEAQLEKSRLLSDRFSAERPKGSFSTLEIQRTEQGDSAMYLCASSTLQTAKAYEQYFGPGTRLTVT.

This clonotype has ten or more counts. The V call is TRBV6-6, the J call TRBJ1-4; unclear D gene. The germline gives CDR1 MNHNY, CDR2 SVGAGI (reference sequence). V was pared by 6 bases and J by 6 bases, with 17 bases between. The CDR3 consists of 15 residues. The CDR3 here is CASRPRGIRDEKLFF. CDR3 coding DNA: TGTGCCAGCAGGCCCCGGGGAATAAGAGATGAAAAACTGTTTTTT.